Below, 25 T cell receptor beta chains from the same sample are listed, as sequenced in a study of blood T cell repertoires in COVID-19. TCRdb's table, derived via immunoSEQ multiplex PCR, lists solely in-frame clones and lacks some. The sample lists 200,000 to 250,000 clones; 85% to 90% were seen once. Sequencing input: peripheral blood. These receptors were collected from a woman aged 45 to 65 with COVID-19, enrolled during active disease.

This chain connects TRBV7-9 to TRBJ2-2; TRBD1 matches at 8 bases. The CDR3 is made up of 15 amino acids. V lost 1 base, J lost 8 bases, and 6 bases stayed unmatched. Germline-derived CDR1 and CDR2 are SEHNR and FQNEAQ (reference sequence). The CDR3 DNA sequence: TGTGCCAGCAGCTTAGTCCAGGGGGCATCTGGGGAGCTGTTTTTT. Translated, it gives CASSLVQGASGELFF. Filled out from reference TRBV7-9 and TRBJ2-2, the complete variable domain reads DTGVSQNPRHKITKRGQNVTFRCDPISEHNRLYWYRQTLGQGPEFLTYFQNEAQLEKSRLLSDRFSAERPKGSFSTLEIQRTEQGDSAMYLCASSLVQGASGELFFGEGSRLTVL.

CDR3 nucleotide sequence: TGTGCCAGCAGTTTATGGACAGGGGGCTCGGCTGAGCAGTTCTTC. It translates to CASSLWTGGSAEQFF. The chain has TRBV28 and TRBJ2-1; 10 bases are a match to TRBD1. Germline V lookup: CDR1 MDHEN, CDR2 SYDVKM. The ends lost 0 bases at V and 9 bases at J; junction bases unmatched: 5. CDR3 length: 15 amino acids.

V is TRBV5-1 and J is TRBJ1-4; TRBD1 matches at 9 bases. The germline gives CDR1 SGHRS, CDR2 YFSETQ. The J segment lost 5 bases and the V segment lost 5 bases, leaving 4 bases of the junction unmatched. This CDR3 comprises 14 residues. CDR3 region: CASRPGTGNEKLFF. The CDR3 DNA is TGCGCCAGCAGGCCCGGGACAGGGAATGAAAAACTGTTTTTT.

This chain uses TRBV28 with TRBJ2-4; 9 nucleotides line up with TRBD1. Germline CDR1 is MDHEN and CDR2 is SYDVKM. V was clipped by 5 bases and J by 8 bases; unmatched bases: 7. The CDR3 extends over 14 amino acids. The CDR3 sequence: CASSPGQGGDIQYF. In nucleotides, the CDR3 is TGTGCCAGCAGTCCGGGACAGGGTGGGGACATTCAGTACTTC.

This chain connects TRBV14 to TRBJ2-5, with D possibly TRBD1 on 5 matching bases. V was clipped by 4 bases and J by 4 bases, with 16 bases between them. Germline V gene sequence: CDR1 SGHDN, CDR2 FVKESK. The CDR3 runs to 15 residues. The CDR3 DNA sequence: TGTGCCAGCAGCCCCAGGGCAGTGACCGGAGAGACCCAGTACTTC. It yields the protein CASSPRAVTGETQYF.

This sequence joins TRBV6-5 and TRBJ2-3, with 7 bases aligning to TRBD2. After removal of 10 bases from V and 2 bases from J, the junction contained 9 bases not matched to a gene. In germline, CDR1 is MNHEY, CDR2 SVGAGI. The CDR3 totals 14 residues. Here the CDR3 reads CATRGGGNTDTQYF. As DNA, the CDR3 is TGTGCCACTCGGGGCGGGGGAAACACAGATACGCAGTATTTT.

The rearrangement links TRBV6-5 to TRBJ2-1; TRBD1 is a possible D gene (5 bases). The CDR3 has 16 amino acids. Per germline, CDR1 MNHEY and CDR2 SVGAGI. Trimming took off 4 bases at V and 6 bases at J, with 19 bases between the two ends. CDR3 sequence: CASSFRGQRAANEQFF. In DNA, the CDR3 is TGTGCCAGCAGTTTTAGGGGTCAGCGCGCGGCCAATGAGCAGTTCTTC.

The chain combines TRBV7-2 with TRBJ2-4, with D possibly being TRBD2 (5 bases). CDR3 length equals 14 residues. The ends were cut back, 5 bases at V and 7 bases at J, with 15 bases in the middle. Germline CDR1 SGHTA, CDR2 FQGNSA. The CDR3 here is CASSTRRGLNIQYF. For the CDR3, the DNA is TGTGCCAGCAGCACACGACGAGGGCTTAACATTCAGTACTTC.

This chain uses TRBV10-2 with TRBJ1-2, with TRBD1 matching over 7 bases. The V gene's germline CDR1 is WSHSY and CDR2 SAAADI. V shed 4 bases, J shed 3 bases, and the junction held 5 bases outside the gene matches. This CDR3 region has 14 residues. CDR3 bases: TGCGCCAGCAGTGGAAGGCAGGGGGACTATGGCTACACCTTC. This codes for CASSGRQGDYGYTF.

The chain recombines TRBV5-1 with TRBJ2-3; the D gene is possibly TRBD1 (5 bases). Trimming left V 6 bases short and J 3 bases short, with 11 bases between. CDR1 and CDR2 (germline): SGHRS, YFSETQ. This CDR3 spans 13 amino acids. CDR3 coding DNA: TGCGCCAGCACATCGCAGGGTACAGATACGCAGTATTTT. Its protein is CASTSQGTDTQYF.

This chain uses TRBV18 with TRBJ2-7, with 8 bases fitting TRBD2. The CDR3 totals 15 residues. Germline assignment: CDR1 KGHSH and CDR2 LQKENI. Trimming at V came to 4 bases and at J to 3 bases, leaving 8 bases not matched to a gene. The CDR3: CASSLGRGGNYEQYV. DNA for the CDR3: TGTGCCAGCTCACTCGGCCGGGGGGGAAACTACGAGCAGTACGTC.

The rearrangement uses TRBV30 and TRBJ2-2; D might be TRBD2 (6 bases). CDR3 length: 15 amino acids. Trimming left V 3 bases short and J 0 bases short, with 11 bases between. CDR1 and CDR2 from the germline V gene are GTSNPN and SVGIG (reference sequence). The CDR3 reads CAWSRPGANTGELFF. Here the CDR3 DNA reads TGTGCCTGGAGCCGCCCGGGAGCGAACACCGGGGAGCTGTTTTTT.

The rearrangement joins TRBV2 to TRBJ1-2; 7 bases agree with TRBD1. Germline lookup yields CDR1 SNHLY and CDR2 FYNNEI. The CDR3 totals 13 residues. The trim removed 5 bases at V and 4 bases at J, leaving 4 bases unmatched. The CDR3 sequence: CASSPRQGYGYTF. In DNA, the CDR3 is TGTGCCAGCAGTCCCCGACAGGGCTATGGCTACACCTTC.

On this clone itself: This specimen includes other DNA sequences encoding the same CDR3. The rearrangement links TRBV19 to TRBJ2-1, with 8 nucleotides matching TRBD2. V dropped 5 bases and J dropped 4; count of bases not matched to a gene: 4. The V gene's germline CDR1 is LNHDA and CDR2 SQIVND (reference sequence). This CDR3 is 14 amino acids long. CDR3 DNA: TGTGCCAGTAGTGGGCTAGCGGGTTACAATGAGCAGTTCTTC. It codes for CASSGLAGYNEQFF. Complete variable domain (other parts from reference TRBV19 and TRBJ2-1): DGGITQSPKYLFRKEGQNVTLSCEQNLNHDAMYWYRQDPGQGLRLIYYSQIVNDFQKGDIAEGYSVSREKKESFPLTVTSAQKNPTAFYLCASSGLAGYNEQFFGPGTRLTVL.

V is TRBV7-3 and J is TRBJ2-6; D is ambiguous. Germline V CDR1 and CDR2: SGHTA, FQGTGA. Trimming stripped 6 bases from V and 0 bases from J, with 3 bases between. The CDR3 consists of 13 residues. CDR3: CASRSSGANVLTF. The DNA of the CDR3 is TGTGCCAGCAGGAGCTCTGGGGCCAACGTCCTGACTTTC.

The gene calls are TRBV11-2 and TRBJ1-2, with D perhaps TRBD1 (5 bases). CDR3 size: 13 residues. Germline loops: CDR1 SGHAT, CDR2 FQNNGV. V gave up 6 bases and J gave up 6 bases, with 14 bases separating them. The CDR3 nucleotides read TGTGCCAGCAGTTCACGACAGTATGATGGCTACACCTTC. Translated: CASSSRQYDGYTF.

V is TRBV7-3 and J is TRBJ2-1; 11 positions agree with TRBD2. Germline trimming cut 5 bases from V and 2 bases from J; bases unmatched to any gene: 8. Germline assignment: CDR1 SGHTA and CDR2 FQGTGA. The CDR3 length is 17 residues. CDR3 loop: CASSPTVGLAAYNEQFF. The CDR3 bases are TGTGCCAGCAGCCCCACGGTGGGACTAGCGGCCTACAATGAGCAGTTCTTC.

The chain employs TRBV7-2 and TRBJ1-5; D ambiguous. Germline V gene sequence: CDR1 SGHTA, CDR2 FQGNSA. The CDR3 consists of 13 residues. Trimming shortened V by 2 bases and J by 5 bases, and 7 bases separated the two germline ends. The CDR3 reads CASSLQADQPQHF. CDR3 in DNA: TGTGCCAGCAGCTTACAGGCCGATCAGCCCCAGCATTTT.

The chain uses TRBV11-2 and TRBJ2-2; D gene uncertain. Trimming shortened V by 2 bases and J by 3 bases, and 7 bases separated the two germline ends. Germline V CDR1 and CDR2: SGHAT, FQNNGV. CDR3 length: 14 residues. The CDR3 loop reads CASSLNYYTGELFF. In DNA, the CDR3 is TGTGCCAGCAGCTTAAACTATTACACCGGGGAGCTGTTTTTT.

The chain combines TRBV24-1 with TRBJ2-7; the match to TRBD1 covers 8 bases. Germline CDR1 reads KGHDR; CDR2 reads SFDVKD. J lost 4 bases, V lost 9 bases, and 10 bases had no gene match. This CDR3 spans 14 amino acids. This CDR3 is CATLDRASPYEQYV. Here the CDR3 DNA reads TGTGCCACCCTGGACAGGGCTTCCCCTTACGAGCAGTACGTC.

The chain employs TRBV6-5 and TRBJ1-5; D is possibly TRBD1 (6 bases). Germline values: CDR1 MNHEY, CDR2 SVGAGI. Trimming cost V 0 bases and J 0 bases, with 9 bases left between them. The CDR3 loop spans 16 amino acids. The CDR3 loop reads CASSYSRGYSNQPQHF. CDR3 in DNA: TGTGCCAGCAGTTACTCCAGGGGTTATAGCAATCAGCCCCAGCATTTT.

The chain is built from TRBV11-2 and TRBJ2-2, with D maybe TRBD2 (7 bases). There are 15 residues in the CDR3. In germline, CDR1 is SGHAT, CDR2 FQNNGV. V dropped 1 base and J dropped 5 bases, with 11 bases sitting between them. The CDR3: CASSLAGGRTGELFF. Written as DNA, the CDR3 is TGTGCCAGCAGCTTAGCCGGGGGGCGGACCGGGGAGCTGTTTTTT. The full variable domain, completed using reference TRBV11-2 and TRBJ2-2, is EAGVAQSPRYKIIEKRQSVAFWCNPISGHATLYWYQQILGQGPKLLIQFQNNGVVDDSQLPKDRFSAERLKGVDSTLKIQPAKLEDSAVYLCASSLAGGRTGELFFGEGSRLTVL.

This chain connects TRBV11-2 to TRBJ1-1; a possible D gene is TRBD1 (6 bases). This CDR3 is 14 amino acids long. Germline V gene sequence: CDR1 SGHAT, CDR2 FQNNGV. V was pared by 3 bases and J by 4 bases, with 12 bases between. The CDR3 DNA reads as TGTGCCAGCAGCTTTAACAGGGCGGGCACTGAAGCTTTCTTT. This sequence encodes CASSFNRAGTEAFF.

The chain combines TRBV6-5 with TRBJ2-1, with 8 nucleotides matching TRBD1. Unmatched junction bases numbered 9, after V lost 8 bases and J lost 9 bases. The CDR3 totals 13 residues. The germline V gene encodes CDR1 MNHEY and CDR2 SVGAGI. In nucleotides, the CDR3 is TGTGCCAGCGCCCGGACAGGGTGGGCTGAGCAGTTCTTC. Encoded protein: CASARTGWAEQFF.

This chain uses TRBV27 with TRBJ2-3; 7 nucleotides align to TRBD1. There are 14 residues in the CDR3. CDR1 is MNHEY and CDR2 is SMNVEV in the germline V gene (reference sequence). V lost 10 bases and J lost 0; bases outside the gene matches: 7. CDR3 DNA: TGTGCCACCTACAGGGACAGTAGCACAGATACGCAGTATTTT. Encoded protein: CATYRDSSTDTQYF.